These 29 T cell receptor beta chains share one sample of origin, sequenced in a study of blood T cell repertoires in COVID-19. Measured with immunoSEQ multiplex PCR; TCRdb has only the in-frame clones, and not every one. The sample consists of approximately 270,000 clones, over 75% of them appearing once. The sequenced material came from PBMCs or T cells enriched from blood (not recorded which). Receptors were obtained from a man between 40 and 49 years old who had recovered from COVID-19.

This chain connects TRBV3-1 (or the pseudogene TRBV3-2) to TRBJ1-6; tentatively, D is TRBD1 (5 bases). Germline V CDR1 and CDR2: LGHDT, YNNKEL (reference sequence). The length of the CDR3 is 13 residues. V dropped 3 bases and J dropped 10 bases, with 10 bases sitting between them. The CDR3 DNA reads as TGTGCCAGCAGCCAGTGGGGGGACTCACCCCTCCACTTT. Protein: CASSQWGDSPLHF.

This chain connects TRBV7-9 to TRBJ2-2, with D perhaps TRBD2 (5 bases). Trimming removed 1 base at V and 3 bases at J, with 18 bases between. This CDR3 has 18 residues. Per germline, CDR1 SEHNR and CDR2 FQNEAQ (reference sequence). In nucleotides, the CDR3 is TGTGCCAGCAGCTTAGTGGGCGGAGGTACCGTACACACCGGGGAGCTGTTTTTT. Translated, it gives CASSLVGGGTVHTGELFF.

This CDR3 is CASSENGAGNTIYF. CDR3 in DNA: TGTGCCAGCAGTGAAAACGGGGCTGGAAACACCATATATTTT. This chain joins TRBV2 and TRBJ1-3; no clear D gene. Germline CDR1 is SNHLY and CDR2 is FYNNEI. The CDR3 extends over 14 amino acids. V lost 2 bases, J lost 2 bases, and 7 bases lay in between.

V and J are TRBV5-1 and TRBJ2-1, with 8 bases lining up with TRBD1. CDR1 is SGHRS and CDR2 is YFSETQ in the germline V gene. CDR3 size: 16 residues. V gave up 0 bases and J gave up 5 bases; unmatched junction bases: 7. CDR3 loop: CASSLAETGVNNEQFF. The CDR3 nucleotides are TGCGCCAGCAGCTTGGCCGAGACAGGGGTGAACAATGAGCAGTTCTTC.

The DNA of the CDR3 is TGTGCCAGCAGCTTCGGGACAGGGGGCTGCGAGCAGTACTTC. It encodes CASSFGTGGCEQYF. The rearrangement links TRBV11-3 to TRBJ2-7, with 12 nucleotides matching TRBD1. CDR3 size: 14 residues. V shed 3 bases, J shed 6 bases, and the junction held 3 bases outside the gene matches. Germline V lookup: CDR1 SGHNT, CDR2 YENEEA.

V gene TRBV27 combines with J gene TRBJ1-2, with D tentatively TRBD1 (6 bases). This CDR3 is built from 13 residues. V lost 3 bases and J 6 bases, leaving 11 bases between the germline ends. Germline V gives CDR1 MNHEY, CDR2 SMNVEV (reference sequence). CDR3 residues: CASSFGGADGYTF. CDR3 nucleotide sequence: TGTGCCAGCAGTTTTGGGGGGGCCGATGGCTACACCTTC.

The CDR3 nucleotides are TGTGCCAGCAGCTTTGACGGACAGGGTATCTACGAGCAGTACTTC. It specifies CASSFDGQGIYEQYF. This chain connects TRBV7-2 to TRBJ2-7; 8 nucleotides match TRBD1. There are 15 residues in the CDR3. Germline CDR1 reads SGHTA; CDR2 reads FQGNSA. Trimming cost V 3 bases and J 3 bases; bases outside gene matches: 7.

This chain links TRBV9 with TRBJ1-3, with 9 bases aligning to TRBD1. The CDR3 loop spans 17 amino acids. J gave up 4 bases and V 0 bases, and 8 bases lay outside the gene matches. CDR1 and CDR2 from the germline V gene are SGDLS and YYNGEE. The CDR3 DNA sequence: TGTGCCAGCAGCGTAGACTCCGGGACAGGGACGGGAAACACCATATATTTT. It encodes CASSVDSGTGTGNTIYF.

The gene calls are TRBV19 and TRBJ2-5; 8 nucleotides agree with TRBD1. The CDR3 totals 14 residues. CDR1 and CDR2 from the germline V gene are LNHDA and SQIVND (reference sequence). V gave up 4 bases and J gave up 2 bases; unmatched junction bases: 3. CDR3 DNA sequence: TGTGCCAGTAGTACGCAGGGGGCGCAAGAGACCCAGTACTTC. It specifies CASSTQGAQETQYF. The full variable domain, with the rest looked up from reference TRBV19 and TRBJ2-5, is DGGITQSPKYLFRKEGQNVTLSCEQNLNHDAMYWYRQDPGQGLRLIYYSQIVNDFQKGDIAEGYSVSREKKESFPLTVTSAQKNPTAFYLCASSTQGAQETQYFGPGTRLLVL.

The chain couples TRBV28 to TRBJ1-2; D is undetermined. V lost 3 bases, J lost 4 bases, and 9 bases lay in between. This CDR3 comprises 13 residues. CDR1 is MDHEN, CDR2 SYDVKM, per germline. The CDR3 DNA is TGTGCCAGCAGTTTGTACCGCAGCTATGGCTACACCTTC. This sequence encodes CASSLYRSYGYTF.

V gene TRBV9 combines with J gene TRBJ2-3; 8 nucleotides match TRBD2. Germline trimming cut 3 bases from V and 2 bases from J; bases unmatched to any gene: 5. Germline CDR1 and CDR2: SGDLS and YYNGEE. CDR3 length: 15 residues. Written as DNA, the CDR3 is TGTGCCAGCAGCGGTGAGCGGGGGCCCACAGATACGCAGTATTTT. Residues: CASSGERGPTDTQYF.

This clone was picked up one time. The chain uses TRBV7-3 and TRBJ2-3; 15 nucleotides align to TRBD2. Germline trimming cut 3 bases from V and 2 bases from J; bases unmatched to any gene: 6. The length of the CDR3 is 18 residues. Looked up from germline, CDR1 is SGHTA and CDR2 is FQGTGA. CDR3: CASSFSGTSGGTTDTQYF. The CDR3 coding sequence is TGTGCCAGCAGCTTTTCTGGGACTAGCGGGGGGACCACAGATACGCAGTATTTT.

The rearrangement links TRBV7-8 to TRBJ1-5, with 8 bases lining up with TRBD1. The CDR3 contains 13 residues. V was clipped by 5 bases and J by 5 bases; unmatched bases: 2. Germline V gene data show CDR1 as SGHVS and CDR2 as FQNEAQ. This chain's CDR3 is CASSTQGDQPQHF. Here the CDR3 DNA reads TGTGCCAGCAGCACACAGGGGGATCAGCCCCAGCATTTT.

The CDR3 is CASQNGLAGSGEQFF. CDR3 DNA: TGTGCCAGCCAAAACGGACTAGCGGGATCGGGTGAGCAGTTCTTC. This chain connects TRBV19 to TRBJ2-1, with 12 bases aligning to TRBD2. The junction had 12 bases not matched to a gene; V was cut back by 9 bases and J by 9 bases. There are 15 residues in the CDR3. Per germline, CDR1 LNHDA and CDR2 SQIVND (reference sequence).

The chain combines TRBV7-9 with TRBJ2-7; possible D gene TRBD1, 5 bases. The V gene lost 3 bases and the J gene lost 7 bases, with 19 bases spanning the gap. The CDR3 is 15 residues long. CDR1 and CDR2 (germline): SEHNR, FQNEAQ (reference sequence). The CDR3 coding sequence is TGTGCCAGCAGCTTCATGGTGGGCAGGGCAGGTGAGCAGTACTTC. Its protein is CASSFMVGRAGEQYF.

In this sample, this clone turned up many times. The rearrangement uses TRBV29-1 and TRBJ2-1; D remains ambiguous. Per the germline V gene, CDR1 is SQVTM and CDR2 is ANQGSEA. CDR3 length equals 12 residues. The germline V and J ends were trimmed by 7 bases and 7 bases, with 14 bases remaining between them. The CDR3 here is CSGARPRNEQFF. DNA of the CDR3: TGCAGCGGGGCCCGGCCTCGGAATGAGCAGTTCTTC.

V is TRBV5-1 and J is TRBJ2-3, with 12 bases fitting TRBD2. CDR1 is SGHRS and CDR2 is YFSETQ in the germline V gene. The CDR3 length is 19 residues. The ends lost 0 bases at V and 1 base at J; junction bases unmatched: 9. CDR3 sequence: CASSLEELAGGPRTDTQYF. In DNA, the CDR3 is TGCGCCAGCAGCTTGGAGGAGCTAGCGGGAGGGCCTCGCACAGATACGCAGTATTTT.

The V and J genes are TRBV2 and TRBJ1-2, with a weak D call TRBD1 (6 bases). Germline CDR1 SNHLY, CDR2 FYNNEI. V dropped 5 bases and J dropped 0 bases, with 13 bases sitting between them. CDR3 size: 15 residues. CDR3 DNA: TGTGCCAGCAGTATCCGGACAGAGACTAACTATGGCTACACCTTC. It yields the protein CASSIRTETNYGYTF.

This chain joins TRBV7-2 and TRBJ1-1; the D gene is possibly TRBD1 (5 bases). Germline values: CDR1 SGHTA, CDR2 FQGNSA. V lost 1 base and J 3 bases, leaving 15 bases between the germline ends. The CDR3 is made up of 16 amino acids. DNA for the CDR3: TGTGCCAGCAGCTTAGATGTAGGACAAGGAGACACTGAAGCTTTCTTT. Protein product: CASSLDVGQGDTEAFF. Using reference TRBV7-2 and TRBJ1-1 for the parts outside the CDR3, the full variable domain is GAGVSQSPSNKVTEKGKDVELRCDPISGHTALYWYRQSLGQGLEFLIYFQGNSAPDKSGLPSDRFSAERTGGSVSTLTIQRTQQEDSAVYLCASSLDVGQGDTEAFFGQGTRLTVV.

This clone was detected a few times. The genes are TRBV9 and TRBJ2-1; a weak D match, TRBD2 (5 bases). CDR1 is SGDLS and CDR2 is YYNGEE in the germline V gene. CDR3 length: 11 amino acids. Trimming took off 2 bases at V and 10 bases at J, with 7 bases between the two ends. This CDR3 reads CASSVSEEQFF. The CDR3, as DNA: TGTGCCAGCAGCGTTAGCGAGGAGCAGTTCTTC.

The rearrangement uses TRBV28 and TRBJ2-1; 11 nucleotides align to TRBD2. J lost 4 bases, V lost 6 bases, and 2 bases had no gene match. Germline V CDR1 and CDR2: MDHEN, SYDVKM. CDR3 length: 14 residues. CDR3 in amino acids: CASRTSGIYNEQFF. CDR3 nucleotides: TGTGCCAGCAGGACTAGCGGGATATACAATGAGCAGTTCTTC.

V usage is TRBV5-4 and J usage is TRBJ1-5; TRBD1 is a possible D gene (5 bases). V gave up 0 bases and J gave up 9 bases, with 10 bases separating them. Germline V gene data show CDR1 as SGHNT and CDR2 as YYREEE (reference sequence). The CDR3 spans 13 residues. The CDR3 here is CASSLEGARPQHF. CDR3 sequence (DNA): TGTGCCAGCAGCTTGGAAGGGGCCCGGCCCCAGCATTTT.

The CDR3 nucleotides read TGTGCCATCAGTGAGTCAACACCGGGACAGGTATCCTACGAGCAGTACTTC. It encodes CAISESTPGQVSYEQYF. The V and J genes are TRBV10-3 and TRBJ2-7, with 8 positions matching TRBD1. This CDR3 spans 17 amino acids. The V and J ends lost 0 bases and 1 base, in that order; junction bases with no gene match: 8. Germline V gives CDR1 ENHRY, CDR2 SYGVKD.

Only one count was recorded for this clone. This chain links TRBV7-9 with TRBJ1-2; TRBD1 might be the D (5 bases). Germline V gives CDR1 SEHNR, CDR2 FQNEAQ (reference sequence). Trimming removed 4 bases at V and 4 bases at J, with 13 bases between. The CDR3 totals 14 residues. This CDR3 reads CASSSPGWFYGYTF. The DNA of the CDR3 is TGTGCCAGCAGCTCACCAGGGTGGTTCTATGGCTACACCTTC.

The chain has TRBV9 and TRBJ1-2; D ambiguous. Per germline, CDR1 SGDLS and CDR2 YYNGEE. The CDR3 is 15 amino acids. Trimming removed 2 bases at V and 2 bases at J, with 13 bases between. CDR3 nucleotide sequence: TGTGCCAGCAGCGTCGACTATTCGAGCAACTATGGCTACACCTTC. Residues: CASSVDYSSNYGYTF.

CDR3 coding DNA: TGTGCCAGCAGTGAAAAGGGACAGGGTGACTATGGCTACACCTTC. This translates into CASSEKGQGDYGYTF. This chain links TRBV6-1 with TRBJ1-2; TRBD1 aligns across 9 bases. The CDR3 runs 15 residues. CDR1 and CDR2 (germline): MNHNS, SASEGT. Trimming took 2 bases from V and 3 from J; bases not matched to a gene: 4.

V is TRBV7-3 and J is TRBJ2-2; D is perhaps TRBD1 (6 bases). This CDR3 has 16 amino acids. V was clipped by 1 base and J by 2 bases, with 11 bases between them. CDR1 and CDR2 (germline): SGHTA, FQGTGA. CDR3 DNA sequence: TGTGCCAGCAGCTTAAGTGGGACACCCAACACCGGGGAGCTGTTTTTT. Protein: CASSLSGTPNTGELFF. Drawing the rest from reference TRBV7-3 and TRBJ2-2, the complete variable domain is GAGVSQTPSNKVTEKGKYVELRCDPISGHTALYWYRQSLGQGPEFLIYFQGTGAADDSGLPNDRFFAVRPEGSVSTLKIQRTERGDSAVYLCASSLSGTPNTGELFFGEGSRLTVL.

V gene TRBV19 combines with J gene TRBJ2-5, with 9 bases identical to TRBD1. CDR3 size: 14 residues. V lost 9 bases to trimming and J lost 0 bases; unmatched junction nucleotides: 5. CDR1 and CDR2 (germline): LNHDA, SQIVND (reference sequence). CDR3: CASRDRAYQETQYF. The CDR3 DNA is TGTGCCAGCAGGGACAGGGCGTACCAAGAGACCCAGTACTTC. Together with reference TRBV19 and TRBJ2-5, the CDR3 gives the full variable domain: DGGITQSPKYLFRKEGQNVTLSCEQNLNHDAMYWYRQDPGQGLRLIYYSQIVNDFQKGDIAEGYSVSREKKESFPLTVTSAQKNPTAFYLCASRDRAYQETQYFGPGTRLLVL.

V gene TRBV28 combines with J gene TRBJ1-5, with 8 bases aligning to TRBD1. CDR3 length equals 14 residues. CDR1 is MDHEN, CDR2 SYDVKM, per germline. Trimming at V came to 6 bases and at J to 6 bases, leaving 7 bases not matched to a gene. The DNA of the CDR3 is TGTGCCAGCAGCGATTCCAGGGGGCGTCAGCCCCAGCATTTT. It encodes CASSDSRGRQPQHF.